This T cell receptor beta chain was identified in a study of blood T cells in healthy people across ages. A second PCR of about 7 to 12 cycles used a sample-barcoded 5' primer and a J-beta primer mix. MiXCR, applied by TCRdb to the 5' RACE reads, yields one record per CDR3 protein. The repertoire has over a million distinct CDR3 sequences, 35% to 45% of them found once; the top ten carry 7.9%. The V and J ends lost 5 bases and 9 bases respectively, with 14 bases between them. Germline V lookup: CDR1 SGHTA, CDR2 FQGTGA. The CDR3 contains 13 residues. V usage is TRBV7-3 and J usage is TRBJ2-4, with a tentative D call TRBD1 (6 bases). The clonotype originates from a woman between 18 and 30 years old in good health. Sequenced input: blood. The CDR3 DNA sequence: TGTGCCAGCAGCCCCAGGGACAAAGGCATTCAGTACTTC. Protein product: CASSPRDKGIQYF.